The clone carrying this T cell receptor beta chain was observed a few times. This entry comes from a study of T cell repertoires in aging, cancer and after chemotherapy. Per germline, CDR1 SGHNT and CDR2 YYREEE (reference sequence). Trimming left V 2 bases short and J 4 bases short, with 14 bases between. The CDR3 extends over 15 amino acids. TCR beta rearrangements were amplified from peripheral blood genomic DNA. Rearranged V-D-J TRB sequences were amplified with a mixed TRB-A/B primer pool. TCRdb reanalysed the multiplex PCR reads using MiXCR and keeps one entry per CDR3 protein. The sample has roughly 10,000 distinct CDR3 sequences, under 50% seen once; the top ten hold 8% to 8.5%.

V is TRBV5-4 and J is TRBJ2-3; no clear D. This clonotype was sampled from a human donor in good health. The sequenced sample was blood. The CDR3 loop reads CASSFRPRSPDTQYF. The CDR3 coding sequence is TGTGCCAGCAGCTTTCGGCCTAGGTCCCCAGATACGCAGTATTTT.